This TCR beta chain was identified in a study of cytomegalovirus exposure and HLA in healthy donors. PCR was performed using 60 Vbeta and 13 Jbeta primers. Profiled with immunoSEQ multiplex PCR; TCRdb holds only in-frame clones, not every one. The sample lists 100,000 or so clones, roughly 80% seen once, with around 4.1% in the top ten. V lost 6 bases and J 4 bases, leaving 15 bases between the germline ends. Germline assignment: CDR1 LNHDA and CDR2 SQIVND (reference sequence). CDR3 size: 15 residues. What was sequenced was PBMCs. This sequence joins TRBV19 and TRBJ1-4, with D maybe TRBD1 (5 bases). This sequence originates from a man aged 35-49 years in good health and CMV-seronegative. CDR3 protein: CASRPPTDSNEKLFF. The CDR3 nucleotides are TGTGCCAGTAGACCTCCGACAGACAGTAATGAAAAACTGTTTTTT.